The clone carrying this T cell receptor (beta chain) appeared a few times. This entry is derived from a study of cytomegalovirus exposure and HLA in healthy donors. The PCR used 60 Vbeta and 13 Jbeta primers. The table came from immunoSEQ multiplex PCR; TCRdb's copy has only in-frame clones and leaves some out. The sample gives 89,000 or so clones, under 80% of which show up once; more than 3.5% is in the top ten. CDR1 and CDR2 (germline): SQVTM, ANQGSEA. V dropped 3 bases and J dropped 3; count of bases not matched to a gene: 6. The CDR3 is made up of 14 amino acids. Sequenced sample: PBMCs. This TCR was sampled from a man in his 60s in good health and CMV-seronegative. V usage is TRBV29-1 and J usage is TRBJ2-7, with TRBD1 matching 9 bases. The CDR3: CSVEGGQGDYEQYF. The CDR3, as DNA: TGCAGCGTTGAGGGGGGACAGGGCGACTACGAGCAGTACTTC.